This passage covers 31 T cell receptor beta chains from one sample sequenced in a study of long-term antiretroviral therapy in people with HIV. The assay used was immunoSEQ (version v3.0), run at survey level. Method: immunoSEQ multiplex PCR; TCRdb's copy keeps in-frame clones and lacks some. The sample lists tens of thousands of clones; 94% were seen once. Source: unsorted PBMCs, taken 4.1 years after starting antiretroviral therapy. The source of these receptors is a woman between 45 and 60 years old with HIV.

This clone was seen more than once but under ten times. V gene TRBV6-5 combines with J gene TRBJ1-4; D may be TRBD1 (5 bases). This CDR3 is built from 13 residues. Germline V gives CDR1 MNHEY, CDR2 SVGAGI. V was pared by 7 bases and J by 4 bases, with 10 bases between. The CDR3 here is CASKRGVNEKLFF. The CDR3, as DNA: TGTGCCAGCAAACGGGGCGTTAATGAAAAACTGTTTTTT.

The rearrangement joins TRBV19 to TRBJ1-1; tentative D call: TRBD1 (5 bases). CDR3 size: 14 residues. Germline V CDR1 and CDR2: LNHDA, SQIVND (reference sequence). Trimming stripped 5 bases from V and 4 bases from J, with 14 bases between. In DNA form, the CDR3 reads TGTGCCAGTAGTTGGGGGGGGGATTCCACTGAAGCTTTCTTT. Its translation is CASSWGGDSTEAFF.

The V call is TRBV11-2, the J call TRBJ1-1; D ambiguous. The CDR3 spans 13 residues. The germline V and J ends were trimmed by 0 bases and 4 bases, with 6 bases remaining between them. CDR1 is SGHAT and CDR2 is FQNNGV in the germline V gene. The CDR3 is CASSLDRSTEAFF. The CDR3 coding sequence is TGTGCCAGCAGCTTAGATAGGAGCACTGAAGCTTTCTTT.

V and J are TRBV9 and TRBJ2-2; D is possibly TRBD1 (6 bases). Trimming removed 3 bases at V and 5 bases at J, with 14 bases between. CDR1 and CDR2 (germline): SGDLS, YYNGEE. The length of the CDR3 is 15 residues. CDR3 sequence (DNA): TGTGCCAGCAGCGCCGACCCTCAGGGGACCGGGGAGCTGTTTTTT. Translation: CASSADPQGTGELFF.

The sample holds a few counts of this clone. This rearrangement joins TRBV7-8 to TRBJ2-7; a possible D gene is TRBD2 (5 bases). Germline loops: CDR1 SGHVS, CDR2 FQNEAQ. The CDR3 is made up of 14 amino acids. The V gene lost 6 bases and the J gene lost 2 bases, with 14 bases spanning the gap. The CDR3 DNA is TGTGCCAGCAGGCAAGCGGTAGGACCCTACGAGCAGTACTTC. This sequence encodes CASRQAVGPYEQYF.

The chain couples TRBV29-1 to TRBJ1-2; the match to TRBD1 covers 9 bases. The CDR3 runs 15 residues. V gave up 7 bases and J gave up 3 bases; unmatched junction bases: 12. CDR1 and CDR2 (germline): SQVTM, ANQGSEA. The CDR3: CSALGTGIGYYGYTF. CDR3 DNA sequence: TGCAGCGCGCTGGGGACAGGGATTGGCTACTATGGCTACACCTTC.

The chain recombines TRBV2 with TRBJ1-6, with D tentatively TRBD1 (6 bases). Looked up from germline, CDR1 is SNHLY and CDR2 is FYNNEI. This CDR3 has 13 residues. V dropped 7 bases and J dropped 7 bases, with 11 bases sitting between them. The CDR3 nucleotides are TGTGCCAGCATGCAGGGGCGGAATTCACCCCTCCACTTT. The encoded protein is CASMQGRNSPLHF.

The V and J genes are TRBV7-8 and TRBJ2-5, with 8 bases matching TRBD2. This CDR3 has 17 residues. Looked up from germline, CDR1 is SGHVS and CDR2 is FQNEAQ. V was pared by 1 base and J by 2 bases, with 9 bases of the junction left unmatched. Here the CDR3 DNA reads TGTGCCAGCAGCTTAGGTACCGGGACTAGGGCTCAAGAGACCCAGTACTTC. Amino acids: CASSLGTGTRAQETQYF.

V gene TRBV5-1 combines with J gene TRBJ1-1; maybe TRBD1 (6 bases). Trimming shortened V by 7 bases and J by 0 bases, and 22 bases separated the two germline ends. The CDR3 is 17 residues long. CDR1 and CDR2 (germline): SGHRS, YFSETQ. The CDR3 bases are TGCGCCAGCTGCCGGGGGATTTCCAGGGGCCTGAACACTGAAGCTTTCTTT. Translation gives CASCRGISRGLNTEAFF.

V and J are TRBV6-6 and TRBJ1-1; D gene uncertain. V was shortened by 4 bases and J by 8 bases, with 11 bases between the two germline ends. The germline V gene encodes CDR1 MNHNY and CDR2 SVGAGI (reference sequence). CDR3 length equals 12 residues. The CDR3 bases are TGTGCCAGCAGTTCGGGAGCCTGGGAAGCTTTCTTT. Its translation is CASSSGAWEAFF.

The chain links TRBV7-2 to TRBJ2-1, with a possible D match to TRBD2 (6 bases). Trimming took off 5 bases at V and 11 bases at J, with 16 bases between the two ends. The CDR3 runs to 13 residues. Germline assignment: CDR1 SGHTA and CDR2 FQGNSA. CDR3 coding DNA: TGTGCCAGCAGCGTATCGACTAGTCCCCAGCAGTTCTTC. Its protein product is CASSVSTSPQQFF. The full variable domain, completed using reference TRBV7-2 and TRBJ2-1, is GAGVSQSPSNKVTEKGKDVELRCDPISGHTALYWYRQSLGQGLEFLIYFQGNSAPDKSGLPSDRFSAERTGGSVSTLTIQRTQQEDSAVYLCASSVSTSPQQFFGPGTRLTVL.

The gene calls are TRBV11-3 and TRBJ2-3, with D unresolved. V was pared by 4 bases and J by 6 bases, with 11 bases between. The CDR3 totals 13 residues. Germline V lookup: CDR1 SGHNT, CDR2 YENEEA. In DNA, the CDR3 is TGTGCCAGCAGCTCCGCGCCCGTGGATACGCAGTATTTT. It translates to CASSSAPVDTQYF.

The rearrangement joins TRBV5-5 to TRBJ1-4; D not resolved. The germline CDR1 and CDR2 sequences are SGHKS and YYEKEE (reference sequence). The CDR3 spans 17 residues. V dropped 0 bases and J dropped 0 bases, with 12 bases sitting between them. The CDR3 DNA sequence: TGTGCCAGCAGCTTGGGGTACGGTAGATCAACTAATGAAAAACTGTTTTTT. Its protein product is CASSLGYGRSTNEKLFF.

The gene calls are TRBV6-5 and TRBJ2-5; 8 bases are a match to TRBD1. Germline V gene data show CDR1 as MNHEY and CDR2 as SVGAGI. The junction had 13 bases not matched to a gene; V was cut back by 3 bases and J by 7 bases. The CDR3 contains 16 residues. CDR3 sequence reads: CASSYVATGAGGTQYF. The CDR3 DNA reads TGTGCCAGCAGTTATGTGGCGACAGGGGCGGGTGGGACCCAGTACTTC.

V usage is TRBV20-1 and J usage is TRBJ1-1; D unclear. The germline CDR1 and CDR2 sequences are DFQATT and SNEGSKA (reference sequence). V lost 1 base, J lost 8 bases, and 5 bases lay in between. There are 10 residues in the CDR3. The CDR3 loop is CSARVGEAFF. The CDR3 DNA reads as TGCAGTGCTAGAGTGGGGGAAGCTTTCTTT.

The chain uses TRBV10-3 and TRBJ2-5, with 7 bases matching TRBD2. Germline loops: CDR1 ENHRY, CDR2 SYGVKD. V lost 0 bases, J lost 4 bases, and 5 bases stayed unmatched. The CDR3 sequence is 15 residues long. CDR3 coding DNA: TGTGCCATCAGTGAGTCAGCCCAGCGGGGAGAGACCCAGTACTTC. Its protein is CAISESAQRGETQYF.

This clone came up a few times. This chain uses TRBV2 with TRBJ1-2; no reliable D call. This CDR3 is 12 amino acids long. V was cut by 5 bases and J by 3 bases, with 7 bases left in between. CDR1 is SNHLY, CDR2 FYNNEI, per germline. CDR3 nucleotide sequence: TGTGCCAGCAGTCGTCCGGACTATGGCTACACCTTC. Translated, it gives CASSRPDYGYTF.

V and J are TRBV6-1 and TRBJ1-2; D unresolved. The CDR3 loop spans 14 amino acids. Germline values: CDR1 MNHNS, CDR2 SASEGT. The V end was cut by 6 bases, the J end by 2 bases, with 13 bases between. The CDR3 protein is CASSTSGWNYGYTF. In nucleotides, the CDR3 is TGTGCCAGCAGCACCTCGGGGTGGAACTATGGCTACACCTTC.

The chain is built from TRBV6-1 and TRBJ1-5; TRBD1 matches at 8 bases. Unmatched junction bases numbered 2, after V lost 7 bases and J lost 0 bases. CDR3 length: 14 amino acids. Germline CDR1 is MNHNS and CDR2 is SASEGT. The CDR3: CASTTGGSNQPQHF. In DNA form, the CDR3 reads TGTGCCAGCACTACAGGGGGTAGCAATCAGCCCCAGCATTTT.

The V gene is TRBV21-1, the J gene TRBJ2-7; TRBD1 was called by the table and not checked on the DNA. TRBV21-1 is a documented pseudogene. The CDR3 contains 18 residues. The CDR3 region has the DNA TGTGCCAGCAGCAAAGGGGGCGGAACAGGGACGTATTCCTACGAGCAGTACTTC. Translation gives CASSKGGGTGTYSYEQYF.

This rearrangement joins TRBV7-2 to TRBJ2-3; TRBD2 agrees at 10 bases. Per the germline V gene, CDR1 is SGHTA and CDR2 is FQGNSA. There are 15 residues in the CDR3. V trimming: 2 bases; J trimming: 3 bases; junction bases outside the gene matches: 2. DNA of the CDR3: TGTGCCAGCAGCTTAAAGCGGGGGGGGACAGATACGCAGTATTTT. It specifies CASSLKRGGTDTQYF.

The chain carries TRBV5-8 and TRBJ2-6; D not certain. V dropped 0 bases and J dropped 0 bases, with 13 bases sitting between them. The CDR3 length is 18 residues. Germline CDR1 reads SGHTS; CDR2 reads YDEGEE. The CDR3 bases are TGTGCCAGCAGCTTGGGATATGACCTGCGCTCTGGGGCCAACGTCCTGACTTTC. Its translation: CASSLGYDLRSGANVLTF.

The chain recombines TRBV11-3 with TRBJ2-5; D might be TRBD1 (6 bases). Germline assignment: CDR1 SGHNT and CDR2 YENEEA. V was trimmed by 5 bases and J by 0 bases, leaving 10 bases between them. CDR3 length equals 14 residues. The CDR3 DNA follows: TGTGCCAGCAGCCAAGGGGGTAACCAAGAGACCCAGTACTTC. Residues: CASSQGGNQETQYF.

The chain carries TRBV30 and TRBJ1-1; possibly TRBD1 for D (6 bases). V lost 0 bases and J 4 bases, leaving 9 bases between the germline ends. The germline V gene has CDR1 GTSNPN and CDR2 SVGIG (reference sequence). This CDR3 has 13 residues. The CDR3 here is CAWSVLGGTEAFF. The CDR3 nucleotides are TGTGCCTGGAGTGTACTAGGGGGCACTGAAGCTTTCTTT.

V and J are TRBV27 and TRBJ1-5, with D possibly matching TRBD1 (5 bases). Germline assignment: CDR1 MNHEY and CDR2 SMNVEV (reference sequence). Trimming stripped 5 bases from V and 2 bases from J, with 7 bases between. CDR3 length: 13 amino acids. The DNA for the CDR3 is TGTGCCAGCAGTGGGGGGGGCAATCAGCCCCAGCATTTT. It encodes CASSGGGNQPQHF.

The gene calls are TRBV6-1 and TRBJ1-2; the D is unclear. The germline V gene has CDR1 MNHNS and CDR2 SASEGT. The length of the CDR3 is 12 residues. Trimming took 3 bases from V and 3 from J, leaving 5 bases between them. The CDR3 here is CASSDRHYGYTF. In DNA form, the CDR3 reads TGTGCCAGCAGTGACAGGCACTATGGCTACACCTTC.

The V and J genes are TRBV30 and TRBJ1-4; TRBD1 might be the D (5 bases). The CDR3 consists of 14 residues. Germline V gives CDR1 GTSNPN, CDR2 SVGIG (reference sequence). The V end lost 0 bases, the J end lost 7 bases, and 12 bases lay between the germline ends. DNA of the CDR3: TGTGCCTGGAGTGTACAGGCAGGAACTGAAAAACTGTTTTTT. The encoded protein is CAWSVQAGTEKLFF.

The genes are TRBV6-5 and TRBJ1-2; TRBD1 agrees at 8 bases. Germline V gene lookup returns CDR1 MNHEY and CDR2 SVGAGI. The CDR3 loop spans 12 amino acids. With V trimmed by 5 bases and J by 7 bases, 3 bases remained unmatched. In DNA form, the CDR3 reads TGTGCCAGCAGTAGACAGGGGACTGGCTACACCTTC. Translated, it gives CASSRQGTGYTF.

The J gene is TRBJ1-1, the V gene TRBV2; D is uncertain. Germline CDR1 reads SNHLY; CDR2 reads FYNNEI. Trimming pared 4 bases from V and 0 bases from J, leaving 9 bases between. The CDR3 length is 14 residues. CDR3 sequence: CASSGVNLNTEAFF. CDR3 in DNA: TGTGCCAGCAGTGGGGTGAACTTGAACACTGAAGCTTTCTTT. The variable domain in full, completed from reference TRBV2 and TRBJ1-1, reads EPEVTQTPSHQVTQMGQEVILRCVPISNHLYFYWYRQILGQKVEFLVSFYNNEISEKSEIFDDQFSVERPDGSNFTLKIRSTKLEDSAMYFCASSGVNLNTEAFFGQGTRLTVV.

This clone was seen only a few times. The genes are TRBV30 and TRBJ1-2; TRBD1 might be the D (6 bases). The CDR3 runs 13 residues. Trimming left V 4 bases short and J 8 bases short, with 17 bases between. CDR1 is GTSNPN and CDR2 is SVGIG in the germline V gene (reference sequence). CDR3 bases: TGTGCCTGGAATCCGCGGCAGGGGATGGGCTACACCTTC. This encodes CAWNPRQGMGYTF.

The rearrangement uses TRBV6-6 and TRBJ2-3, with a weak D call TRBD2 (7 bases). Trimming removed 8 bases from V and 5 bases from J, with 11 bases in between. Germline V gene lookup returns CDR1 MNHNY and CDR2 SVGAGI (reference sequence). This CDR3 has 12 residues. For the CDR3, the DNA is TGTGCCAGCGGGGGGGCCATAGATACGCAGTATTTT. Protein sequence: CASGGAIDTQYF.